The T cell receptor (beta chain) described here comes from a study of blood T cell repertoires in COVID-19. Across the whole study: The United States, Italy and Spain were the sources of the acute and convalescent COVID-19 samples. PBMCs, B-cell-depleted T cells, or T cells were the source of the cDNA or gDNA that made up the material.

Authors' processing steps: How many nucleated cells were present was estimated from reference gene primer amplification. Clones were sequenced by immunoSEQ multiplex PCR, and TCRdb holds only the in-frame ones, with some missing. V and J calls and clone size are copied from that table; D and trimming were computed from the DNA. This sample has about 300,000 clones; around 89% occur once, and the top ten carry under 7.5%. This receptor was identified in a young man who had recovered from COVID-19. The sequencing input was peripheral blood.

CDR3 in amino acids: CASSQVGQGAITEAFF. DNA for the CDR3: TGTGCCAGCAGCCAAGTCGGACAGGGGGCTATCACTGAAGCTTTCTTT. This rearrangement joins TRBV3-1 (or the pseudogene TRBV3-2) to TRBJ1-1, with 11 bases matching TRBD1. Germline trimming cut 1 base from V and 4 bases from J; bases unmatched to any gene: 5. Per germline, CDR1 LGHDT and CDR2 YNNKEL (reference sequence). The CDR3 loop spans 16 amino acids.